The clone carrying this T cell receptor (beta chain) occurred once. Its antigen is not identified. Generated by immunoSEQ multiplex PCR, the TCRdb table keeps only in-frame clones and is missing some. The repertoire has 80,000 to 95,000 clones, 85% of them found once; the top ten carry roughly 2.9%. The data derive from a study of glioma-infiltrating T cells after dendritic cell vaccination. Overall study findings and caveats: Higher TCR clonality did not directly relate to longer survival.

The V end was cut by 5 bases, the J end by 2 bases, with 9 bases between. The CDR3 sequence is 12 residues long. Germline loops: CDR1 SQVTM, CDR2 ANQGSEA. This TCR was recovered from a human donor with glioblastoma. Here the sequenced sample was blood, taken before dendritic cell vaccination. The chain carries TRBV29-1 and TRBJ1-1, with D unclear. The CDR3 protein is CSVPRGNTEAFF. CDR3 bases: TGCAGCGTTCCTCGAGGAAACACTGAAGCTTTCTTT.